This TCR beta chain was documented in a study of shared clonotypes between healthy human individuals (dated by TCRdb to 2020 to 2022). General notes on the study: The cohort included three men and two women between 18 and 49 years of age. Per donor, three plates each were used for CD4 naive and CD4 memory, two for CD8 naive, and one for CD8 memory. The study deeply sequenced blood TCR repertoires of five healthy adults to estimate repertoire size and the extent of clonotype sharing between individuals. Different laboratories and diverse techniques were used to prepare libraries and sequence TCR repertoires, to increase sequencing depth and limit assay-specific biases. Leukapheresis yielded between about 0.94 and 10 billion PBMCs per donor.

About this clone: There is no known antigen for this receptor. Base qualities are not recorded, but no much larger clone differs from it by a single base. Other DNA sequences from this sample encode an identical CDR3 as well.

The donors were healthy, HIV-negative adults who had no recently reported acute infections or vaccinations. Only Caucasian adults living in Nashville, Tennessee, USA were represented among the donors. CD4+ T cells were enriched by magnetic negative selection, after which naive cells were positively selected on CD45RA and the negative fraction was taken as the memory subset. After blood collection by leukapheresis, PBMCs were isolated using Ficoll-Histopaque density gradient centrifugation and then cryopreserved in the vapor phase of liquid nitrogen. Analytical flow cytometry was used to check the purity and quantity of each magnetically sorted T cell population. Genomic DNA was isolated from every sorted fraction and measured by UV absorbance on a Nanodrop 2000c. Using the deep immunoSEQ assay, TCR CDR3 regions were amplified from genomic DNA by multiplex PCR. Extracted genomic DNA from each cell subset was distributed evenly across all wells of several immunoSEQ 96-well plates, and each plate was treated as a replicate. For sorted subsets, 200 ng of genomic DNA, equivalent to 30,000 or so T cell genomes, went into each replicate PCR. Purified libraries were quantified with a Qubit 3.0 fluorometer, sized on a Bioanalyzer 2100, and re-quantified with the KAPA Library Quantification kit. Each immunoSEQ 96-well plate was sequenced on its own single-read 150-cycle Illumina NextSeq 550 flow cell. In the original analysis: The immunoSEQ output contained only junctional sequences without quality scores, so filtering could not match that applied to full-length reads. To assign V/J genes and CDR3, sequences were annotated against IMGT germline references using PyIR, a Python wrapper for IgBLAST v1.9. Reads with weak V/J assignments (E-value above 1e-6), missing CDR3, stop codons, out-of-frame junctions, or ambiguous translated residues were removed. V3J clonotypes were defined as sequences sharing the same inferred V gene, J gene, and CDR3 amino acid sequence. The percentage overlap between two repertoires was calculated by dividing the number of shared unique clonotypes by the size of the smaller repertoire. Repertoire richness was assessed with RTK rarefaction, the Chao1 estimator, and Recon v2.1 estimates of unobserved clonotypes. For all TCRbeta clonotypes obtained by the gDNA method from a few donors, generation probabilities were computed with OLGA. The table comes from immuneACCESS by way of TCRdb, which keeps in-frame sequences with V and J called. Part of the clones is missing from these tables; in studies checked, under half for an unresolved V gene and the rest for unknown reasons. That table supplies the V and J calls and clone size; D and trimming were determined from the DNA. Across this sample there are roughly 2 million clones, with more than 90% seen only once. Clones ranked in the top ten supply approximately 0.13% of the sample.

CDR1 and CDR2 are read off the germline V gene as SQVTM and ANQGSEA. Reading from cysteine to phenylalanine, the CDR3 counts 11 amino acids. The DNA shown is the 33-base CDR3, in frame from base 1. V is clipped by 2 bases and J by 3 bases, and the sequence between their germline boundaries is 3 bases long. The paper as a whole reports these results and caveats: Larger estimated clonotype richness was generally found for naive subsets than for memory subsets. Sampling was restricted to blood, and TCR repertoires in tissue are likely to differ from TCR repertoires in blood. Compared with non-shared clonotypes, the clonotypes found in all four sorted-subset donors had higher generation probabilities. Because the study included only a small number of donors, the genetic and exposure-history diversity represented was limited. Rarefaction of sorted-subset datasets indicated incomplete sequencing despite the large sequencing depth. Sharing across a few donors was observed for approximately 5% of naive CD4, under 4% of naive CD8, 2% to 2.5% of memory CD4, and around 0.4% of memory CD8 clonotypes. Pairwise subsampling led to the expectation that sequencing depth would affect the degree of clonotype sharing among donors.

This sequence was found in a man in his late teens or twenties in good health. The specimen was naive CD4+ T cells sorted from blood. Read against the paper, the sample's cell subset or site label means: CD45RA+ positively selected. The sequence joins TRBV29-1 to TRBJ2-3; no D gene call is confident. The DNA sequence is TGCAGCGTTGAAATAACAGATACGCAGTATTTT. This is translated as CSVEITDTQYF.